This T cell receptor beta chain was documented in a study of OX40 agonist ivuxolimab in advanced cancers. Turning to the study itself: Given to patients was ivuxolimab, an agonistic anti-OX40 (CD134) antibody.

Study-level findings and limits: The antigen specificity of the peripheral T cells (those that were expanded) was not determined.

Sequencing used immunoSEQ multiplex PCR; TCRdb keeps in-frame clones, though not all of them. The data show about 47,000 clones, about nine tenths seen once. In germline, CDR1 is PRHDT, CDR2 FYEKMQ (reference sequence). The CDR3 spans 19 residues. V lost 5 bases to trimming and J lost 5 bases; unmatched junction nucleotides: 12. This clone was observed a few times. Its antigen remains unknown. The rearrangement uses TRBV13 and TRBJ2-2, with 15 nucleotides matching TRBD2. The specimen comprised CD4+ or CD8+ T cells sorted from blood, sampled in a trial of the OX40 agonist ivuxolimab. The source is an adult with an advanced solid tumor such as melanoma, head and neck, liver or kidney cancer. The CDR3 coding sequence is TGTGCCAGCAGCCCCGGACTAGCGGGAGGGCCTAGGCGAACCGGGGAGCTGTTTTTT. Protein sequence: CASSPGLAGGPRRTGELFF.